This entry lists 16 T cell receptor beta chains sequenced from one sample in a study of shared clonotypes between healthy human individuals. The protocol was immunoSEQ multiplex PCR, while the TCRdb copy is restricted to in-frame clones and leaves out a portion. This table holds a few million clones, approximately 92% found once. Sample: naive CD4+ T cells sorted from blood. Stated subset: CD45RA+ positively selected. These receptors were taken from a man aged 18 to 29 in good health.

The rearrangement links TRBV19 to TRBJ2-7, with a tentative D call TRBD2 (5 bases). The length of the CDR3 is 12 residues. Germline V gives CDR1 LNHDA, CDR2 SQIVND (reference sequence). The ends were cut back, 7 bases at V and 3 bases at J, with 10 bases in the middle. This CDR3 is CASNNGGYEQYF. The CDR3 bases are TGTGCCAGTAACAATGGAGGCTACGAGCAGTACTTC.

The sample holds a few counts of this clone. The V gene is TRBV19, the J gene TRBJ1-5; tentative D call: TRBD1 (5 bases). V lost 3 bases, J lost 3 bases, and 12 bases lay in between. CDR3 length: 15 residues. CDR1 and CDR2 from the germline V gene are LNHDA and SQIVND (reference sequence). CDR3 sequence (DNA): TGTGCCAGTAGTATCGGGGGACGGTACAATCAGCCCCAGCATTTT. It codes for CASSIGGRYNQPQHF.

J is TRBJ1-6 and V is TRBV6-4, with TRBD1 identical over 7 bases. Looked up from germline, CDR1 is MRHNA and CDR2 is SNTAGT. The J segment lost 8 bases and the V segment lost 3 bases, leaving 1 base of the junction unmatched. There are 13 residues in the CDR3. The CDR3 spells CASSEDRDSPLHF. The CDR3 nucleotides read TGTGCCAGCAGTGAAGACAGGGATTCACCCCTCCACTTT.

The chain links TRBV6-1 to TRBJ2-7; a possible D gene is TRBD1 (6 bases). Germline CDR1 and CDR2: MNHNS and SASEGT. The CDR3 length is 12 residues. The germline V and J ends were trimmed by 6 bases and 6 bases, with 12 bases remaining between them. The chain's CDR3 is CASRSTGPEQYF. DNA for the CDR3: TGTGCCAGCAGAAGCACAGGGCCCGAGCAGTACTTC.

J is TRBJ1-5 and V is TRBV9; D is unresolved. Germline CDR1 and CDR2: SGDLS and YYNGEE. V gave up 3 bases and J gave up 7 bases, with 14 bases separating them. The CDR3 consists of 14 residues. The CDR3, as DNA: TGTGCCAGCAGCGGCGGGGAGGTCGGGCAGCCCCAGCATTTT. Amino acids: CASSGGEVGQPQHF.

Note on this clone: The sample has other DNA sequences that encode this CDR3 too. The chain joins TRBV19 to TRBJ2-2; no firm D call. This CDR3 has 14 residues. The V gene's germline CDR1 is LNHDA and CDR2 SQIVND (reference sequence). V lost 1 base and J lost 3, with 6 bases in between. CDR3 nucleotide sequence: TGTGCCAGTAGTATAGTGGTAGACACCGGGGAGCTGTTTTTT. Its translation: CASSIVVDTGELFF.

In DNA form, the CDR3 reads TGCGCCAGCAGCCAATCTCAGGGTTTGGGCACAGATACGCAGTATTTT. Its translation is CASSQSQGLGTDTQYF. This chain links TRBV4-1 with TRBJ2-3; D is possibly TRBD1 (5 bases). The CDR3 has 16 residues. The germline gives CDR1 MGHRA, CDR2 YSYEKL. V was shortened by 2 bases and J by 1 base, with 13 bases between the two germline ends.

The genes are TRBV27 and TRBJ2-5, with D possibly matching TRBD2 (7 bases). Germline CDR1 and CDR2: MNHEY and SMNVEV (reference sequence). The CDR3 is made up of 16 amino acids. Trimming shortened V by 2 bases and J by 11 bases, and 24 bases separated the two germline ends. The CDR3 is CASSLGGEAGALEQYF. CDR3 DNA sequence: TGTGCCAGCAGTTTAGGGGGAGAGGCGGGGGCCCTGGAGCAGTACTTC.

The chain combines TRBV7-9 with TRBJ2-5; possibly TRBD2 for D (5 bases). The CDR3 length is 16 residues. V lost 2 bases to trimming and J lost 2 bases, with 15 bases between them. CDR1 SEHNR and CDR2 FQNEAQ come from the germline V gene (reference sequence). The CDR3 bases are TGTGCCAGCAGCTTAAACGGGGTGGAGAAACAAGAGACCCAGTACTTC. Encoded protein: CASSLNGVEKQETQYF.

This clone was observed once. The chain has TRBV7-2 and TRBJ2-5, with 7 positions matching TRBD1. Germline trimming cut 5 bases from V and 2 bases from J; bases unmatched to any gene: 8. The CDR3 totals 15 residues. The germline V gene encodes CDR1 SGHTA and CDR2 FQGNSA. The chain's CDR3 is CASSLGQVLQETQYF. CDR3 sequence (DNA): TGTGCCAGCAGCCTCGGACAGGTTTTACAAGAGACCCAGTACTTC.

The chain joins TRBV7-2 to TRBJ2-7; no clear D gene. The germline CDR1 and CDR2 sequences are SGHTA and FQGNSA. V dropped 1 base and J dropped 0 bases, with 13 bases sitting between them. CDR3 length equals 16 residues. CDR3 in amino acids: CASSLGPLDDSYEQYF. The CDR3 DNA sequence: TGTGCCAGCAGCTTAGGACCTCTGGACGACTCCTACGAGCAGTACTTC.

The J gene is TRBJ2-5, the V gene TRBV5-1; D is possibly TRBD1 (6 bases). V gave up 0 bases and J gave up 1 base, with 10 bases separating them. The CDR3 has 15 amino acids. Germline V gives CDR1 SGHRS, CDR2 YFSETQ. The CDR3 DNA sequence: TGCGCCAGCAGCTTGGGAGGGACACCCCAAGAGACCCAGTACTTC. Its protein product is CASSLGGTPQETQYF.

The chain has TRBV5-4 and TRBJ2-1; D is undetermined. The CDR3 spans 14 residues. Germline V gene lookup returns CDR1 SGHNT and CDR2 YYREEE (reference sequence). The V end was cut by 4 bases, the J end by 9 bases, with 17 bases between. The CDR3 is CASSPPLPPAEQFF. The CDR3 coding sequence is TGTGCCAGCAGCCCACCCCTGCCTCCGGCTGAGCAGTTCTTC.

The rearrangement uses TRBV5-6 and TRBJ2-6; D uncertain. Germline CDR1 SGHDT, CDR2 YYEEEE. The CDR3 spans 17 residues. V was trimmed by 0 bases and J by 4 bases, leaving 14 bases between them. The CDR3 DNA reads as TGTGCCAGCAGCTTGGGGATATTTAGTACGGGGGCCAACGTCCTGACTTTC. This gives the protein CASSLGIFSTGANVLTF.

The J gene is TRBJ2-2, the V gene TRBV5-1; 12 bases are a match to TRBD2. The CDR3 runs 16 residues. In germline, CDR1 is SGHRS, CDR2 YFSETQ. Unmatched junction bases numbered 7, after V lost 4 bases and J lost 6 bases. The CDR3, as DNA: TGCGCCAGCAGCGCCCGACTAGCGGGGGAGGCCGGGGAGCTGTTTTTT. Protein product: CASSARLAGEAGELFF.

The J gene is TRBJ2-1, the V gene TRBV7-9; no firm D call. Between the trimmed V and J ends, which lost 7 bases and 7 bases, there was a span of 8 bases. This CDR3 has 11 residues. The V gene's germline CDR1 is SEHNR and CDR2 FQNEAQ (reference sequence). The CDR3 loop reads CASTKLNEQFF. Here the CDR3 DNA reads TGTGCCAGCACCAAGTTGAATGAGCAGTTCTTC.